This T cell receptor beta chain was retrieved from a study of blood T cells in healthy people across ages. Details on this clonotype: Its antigen remains unknown.

The CDR3 covers 14 residues. Germline V gene sequence: CDR1 DFQATT, CDR2 SNEGSKA (reference sequence). Findings and caveats of the study: When set beside aged donors, long-lived donors presented more naive CD4+ cells and higher diversity.

A second about 7 to 11 cycle PCR used barcoded and J-beta primers. TCRdb itself ran the 5' RACE reads through MiXCR, one entry per CDR3 protein. This repertoire shows about 1.4 million distinct CDR3 sequences, approximately 59% found once; its top ten account for 5.5% to 8%. The source of this sequence is a man younger than 30 in good health. What was sequenced was blood. This sequence joins TRBV20-1 and TRBJ2-5, with TRBD1 matching over 12 bases. The end of the DNA aligns better with TRBJ2-7, so the J call may be wrong. The CDR3 here is CSAIGGQGAYEQYF. The DNA of the CDR3 is TGCAGTGCTATCGGGGGACAGGGGGCGTACGAGCAGTACTTC.